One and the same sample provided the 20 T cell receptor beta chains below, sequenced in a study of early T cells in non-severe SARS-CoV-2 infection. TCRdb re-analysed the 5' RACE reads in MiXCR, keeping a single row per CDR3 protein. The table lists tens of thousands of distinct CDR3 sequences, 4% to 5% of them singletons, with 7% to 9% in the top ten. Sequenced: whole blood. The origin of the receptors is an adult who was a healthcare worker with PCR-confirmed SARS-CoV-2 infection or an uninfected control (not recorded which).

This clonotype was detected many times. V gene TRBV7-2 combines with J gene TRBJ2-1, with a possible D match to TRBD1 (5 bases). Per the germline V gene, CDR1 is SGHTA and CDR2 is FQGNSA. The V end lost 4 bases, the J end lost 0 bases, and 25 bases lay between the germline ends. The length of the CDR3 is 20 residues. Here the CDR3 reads CASSSPGPGSPTSSYNEQFF. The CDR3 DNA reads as TGTGCCAGCAGCTCCCCTGGCCCAGGGTCCCCAACAAGCTCCTACAATGAGCAGTTCTTC.

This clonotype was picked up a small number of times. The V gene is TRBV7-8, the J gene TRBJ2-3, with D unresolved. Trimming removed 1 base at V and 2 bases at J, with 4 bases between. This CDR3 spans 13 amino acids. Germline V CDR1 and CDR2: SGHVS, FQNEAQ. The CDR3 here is CASSLGITDTQYF. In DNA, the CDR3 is TGTGCCAGCAGCTTAGGCATCACAGATACGCAGTATTTT.

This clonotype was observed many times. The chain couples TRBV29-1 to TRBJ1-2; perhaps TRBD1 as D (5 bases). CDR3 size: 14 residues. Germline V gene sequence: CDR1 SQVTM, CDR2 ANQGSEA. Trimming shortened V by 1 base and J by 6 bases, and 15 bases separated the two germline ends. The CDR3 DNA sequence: TGCAGCGTTGAAGGGATGGGGACCCGGAATGGCTACACCTTC. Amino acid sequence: CSVEGMGTRNGYTF.

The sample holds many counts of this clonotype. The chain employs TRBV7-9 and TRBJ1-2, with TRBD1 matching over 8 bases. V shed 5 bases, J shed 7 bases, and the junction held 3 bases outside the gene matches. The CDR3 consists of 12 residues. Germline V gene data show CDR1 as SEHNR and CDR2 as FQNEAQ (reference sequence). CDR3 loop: CASSKDRAGYTF. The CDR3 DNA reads TGTGCCAGCAGCAAGGACAGGGCTGGCTACACCTTC.

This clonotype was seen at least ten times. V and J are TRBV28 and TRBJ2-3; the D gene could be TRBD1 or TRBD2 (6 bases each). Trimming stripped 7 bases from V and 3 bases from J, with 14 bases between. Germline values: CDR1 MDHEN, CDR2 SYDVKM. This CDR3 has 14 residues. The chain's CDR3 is CASTEGGQTDTQYF. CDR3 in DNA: TGTGCCAGCACCGAAGGGGGGCAGACAGATACGCAGTATTTT.

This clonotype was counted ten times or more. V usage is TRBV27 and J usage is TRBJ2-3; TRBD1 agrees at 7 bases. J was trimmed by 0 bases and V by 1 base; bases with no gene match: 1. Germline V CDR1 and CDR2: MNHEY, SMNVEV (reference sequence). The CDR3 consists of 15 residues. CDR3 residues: CASSLLQGSTDTQYF. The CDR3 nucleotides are TGTGCCAGCAGTTTATTACAGGGGAGCACAGATACGCAGTATTTT.

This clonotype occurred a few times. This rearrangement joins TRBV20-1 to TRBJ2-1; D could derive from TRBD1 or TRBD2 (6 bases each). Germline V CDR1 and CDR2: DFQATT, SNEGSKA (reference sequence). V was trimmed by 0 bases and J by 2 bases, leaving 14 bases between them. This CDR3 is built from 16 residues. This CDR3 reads CSARDPGATTYNEQFF. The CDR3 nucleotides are TGCAGTGCTAGAGATCCGGGGGCTACCACCTACAATGAGCAGTTCTTC.

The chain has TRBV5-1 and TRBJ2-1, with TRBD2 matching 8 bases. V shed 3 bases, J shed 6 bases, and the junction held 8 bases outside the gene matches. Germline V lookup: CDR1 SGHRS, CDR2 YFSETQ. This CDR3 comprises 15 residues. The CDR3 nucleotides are TGCGCCAGCAGCTGGGGACTAGTTGGTGGCAATGAGCAGTTCTTC. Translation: CASSWGLVGGNEQFF.

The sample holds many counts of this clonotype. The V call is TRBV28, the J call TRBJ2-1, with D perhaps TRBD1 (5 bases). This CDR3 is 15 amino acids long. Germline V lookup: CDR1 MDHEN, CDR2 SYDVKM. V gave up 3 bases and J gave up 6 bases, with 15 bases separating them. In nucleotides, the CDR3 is TGTGCCAGCAGTTTGGTTAGGGGTCTGGTCAATGAGCAGTTCTTC. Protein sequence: CASSLVRGLVNEQFF.

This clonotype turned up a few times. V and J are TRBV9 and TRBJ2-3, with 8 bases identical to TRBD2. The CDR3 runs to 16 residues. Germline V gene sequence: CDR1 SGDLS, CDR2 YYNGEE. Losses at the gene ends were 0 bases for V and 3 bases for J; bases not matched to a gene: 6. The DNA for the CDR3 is TGTGCCAGCAGCGTAGAAGGAGGCGGGGGGACAGATACGCAGTATTTT. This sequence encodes CASSVEGGGGTDTQYF.

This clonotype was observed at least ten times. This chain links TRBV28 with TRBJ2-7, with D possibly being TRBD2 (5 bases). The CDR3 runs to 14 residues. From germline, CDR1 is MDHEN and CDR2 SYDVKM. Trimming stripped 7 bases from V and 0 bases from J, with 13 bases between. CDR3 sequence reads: CASNSRVSSYEQYF. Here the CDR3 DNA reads TGTGCCAGCAATTCGAGGGTAAGCTCCTACGAGCAGTACTTC.

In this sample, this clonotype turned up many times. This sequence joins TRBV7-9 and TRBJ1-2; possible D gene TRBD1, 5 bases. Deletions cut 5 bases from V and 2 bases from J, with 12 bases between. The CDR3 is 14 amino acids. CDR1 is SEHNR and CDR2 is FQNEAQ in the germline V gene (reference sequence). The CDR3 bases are TGTGCCAGCAGCCAATTGACAGTGAACTATGGCTACACCTTC. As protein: CASSQLTVNYGYTF.

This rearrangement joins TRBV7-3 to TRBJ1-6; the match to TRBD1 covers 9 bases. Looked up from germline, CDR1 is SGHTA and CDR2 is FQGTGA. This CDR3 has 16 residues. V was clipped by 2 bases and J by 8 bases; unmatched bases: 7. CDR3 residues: CASSLLPGTGYSPLHF. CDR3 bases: TGTGCCAGCAGCTTATTACCCGGGACAGGGTATTCACCCCTCCACTTT.

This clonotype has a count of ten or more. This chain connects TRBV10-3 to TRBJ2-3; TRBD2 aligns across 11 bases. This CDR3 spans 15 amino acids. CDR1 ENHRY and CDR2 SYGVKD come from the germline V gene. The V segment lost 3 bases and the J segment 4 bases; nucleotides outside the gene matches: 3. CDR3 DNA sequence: TGTGCCATCAGTGAATTAGCGGGGGGGGCAGATACGCAGTATTTT. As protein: CAISELAGGADTQYF.

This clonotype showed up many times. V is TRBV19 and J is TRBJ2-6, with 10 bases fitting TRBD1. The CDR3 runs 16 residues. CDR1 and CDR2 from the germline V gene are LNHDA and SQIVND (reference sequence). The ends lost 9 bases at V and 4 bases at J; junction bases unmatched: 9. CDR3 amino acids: CASRDRGSVGANVLTF. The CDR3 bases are TGTGCCAGCCGGGACAGGGGCAGTGTCGGGGCCAACGTCCTGACTTTC.

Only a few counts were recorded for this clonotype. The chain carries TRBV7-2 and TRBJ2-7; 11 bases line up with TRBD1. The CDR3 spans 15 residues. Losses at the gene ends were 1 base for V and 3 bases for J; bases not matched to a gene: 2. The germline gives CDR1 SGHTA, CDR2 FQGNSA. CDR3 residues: CASSLGTGGDYEQYF. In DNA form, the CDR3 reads TGTGCCAGCAGCTTAGGGACAGGGGGCGACTACGAGCAGTACTTC.

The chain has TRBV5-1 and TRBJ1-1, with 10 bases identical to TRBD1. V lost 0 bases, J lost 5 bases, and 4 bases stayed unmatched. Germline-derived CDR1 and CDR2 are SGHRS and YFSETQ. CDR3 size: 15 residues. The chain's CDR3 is CASSLGDRGRTEAFF. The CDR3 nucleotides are TGCGCCAGCAGCTTGGGGGACAGGGGTCGAACTGAAGCTTTCTTT.

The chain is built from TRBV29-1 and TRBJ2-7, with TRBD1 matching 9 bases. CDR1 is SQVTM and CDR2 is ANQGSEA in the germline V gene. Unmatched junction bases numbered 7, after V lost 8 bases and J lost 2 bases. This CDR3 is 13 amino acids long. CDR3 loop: CSTRDRDTYEQYF. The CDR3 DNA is TGCAGCACCCGGGACAGGGATACCTACGAGCAGTACTTC.

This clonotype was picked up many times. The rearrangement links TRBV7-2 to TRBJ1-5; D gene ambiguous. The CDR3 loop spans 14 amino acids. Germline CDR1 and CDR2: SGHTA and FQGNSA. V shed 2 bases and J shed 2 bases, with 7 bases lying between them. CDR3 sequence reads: CASSLSGGNQPQHF. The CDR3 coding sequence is TGTGCCAGCAGCTTATCCGGGGGCAATCAGCCCCAGCATTTT.

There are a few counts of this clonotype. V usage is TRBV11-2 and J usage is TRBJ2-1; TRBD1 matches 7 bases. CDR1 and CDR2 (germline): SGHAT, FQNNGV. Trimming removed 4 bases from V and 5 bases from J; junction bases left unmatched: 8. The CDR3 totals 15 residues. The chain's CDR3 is CASSSYQTGNNEQFF. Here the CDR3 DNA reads TGTGCCAGCAGCTCATATCAGACAGGGAACAATGAGCAGTTCTTC.